The rows below give T cell receptor beta chains drawn from one sample of a study of cytomegalovirus exposure and HLA in healthy donors. Data came from immunoSEQ multiplex PCR; TCRdb stores just in-frame clones and leaves some out. The table shows about 120,000 clones, with 65% to 90% occurring only once. Source material: PBMCs. These receptors came from a woman in her 30s in good health and CMV-seronegative. Each CDR3 is given with its conserved first and last residue. Fields, in order: clone size, D gene, J gene, V gene, CDR3 protein, CDR3 DNA. D genes are given only for firm matches. Size is omitted from some rows. Given values are once, few, many or a class for expanded clones.

abundance: .
d_gene: .
j_gene: TRBJ1-4
v_gene: TRBV5-5
CDR3aa: CASSFYAGRGFF
CDR3nt: TGTGCCAGCAGCTTTTATGCGGGGCGGGGTTTTTTT

abundance: .
d_gene: .
j_gene: TRBJ1-4
v_gene: TRBV5-1
CDR3aa: CASTPSGEGEKLFF
CDR3nt: TGCGCCAGCACCCCATCGGGGGAGGGAGAAAAACTGTTTTTT

abundance: .
d_gene: TRBD2
j_gene: TRBJ2-2
v_gene: TRBV9
CDR3aa: CASSVELAGSGELFF
CDR3nt: TGTGCCAGCAGCGTAGAGTTAGCGGGATCCGGGGAGCTGTTTTTT

abundance: once
d_gene: TRBD2
j_gene: TRBJ2-3
v_gene: TRBV28
CDR3aa: CASSLPLAGEGDTQYF
CDR3nt: TGTGCCAGCAGTTTGCCCTTAGCGGGAGAGGGAGATACGCAGTATTTT

abundance: .
d_gene: TRBD1
j_gene: TRBJ2-4
v_gene: TRBV28
CDR3aa: CASSLDGQVPAKNIQYF
CDR3nt: TGTGCCAGCAGTTTAGACGGACAGGTGCCAGCCAAAAACATTCAGTACTTC

abundance: .
d_gene: .
j_gene: TRBJ2-1
v_gene: TRBV28
CDR3aa: CASKSGLSSYNEQFF
CDR3nt: TGTGCCAGCAAAAGCGGGTTGAGCTCCTACAATGAGCAGTTCTTC

abundance: .
d_gene: .
j_gene: TRBJ1-1
v_gene: TRBV28
CDR3aa: CASSLPAGSPSSGAFF
CDR3nt: TGTGCCAGCAGTTTACCTGCCGGCAGCCCTAGCTCAGGAGCTTTCTTT

abundance: .
d_gene: .
j_gene: TRBJ2-1
v_gene: TRBV7-9
CDR3aa: CASSLGLNEQFF
CDR3nt: TGTGCCAGCAGCTTAGGGCTCAATGAGCAGTTCTTC

abundance: .
d_gene: TRBD1
j_gene: TRBJ2-7
v_gene: TRBV4-3
CDR3aa: CASSQDQQGENEQYF
CDR3nt: TGCGCCAGCAGCCAAGATCAACAGGGGGAAAACGAGCAGTACTTC

abundance: .
d_gene: TRBD2
j_gene: TRBJ2-7
v_gene: TRBV5-5
CDR3aa: CASSLDPGTSADYEQYF
CDR3nt: TGTGCCAGCAGCTTGGACCCGGGGACTAGCGCGGACTACGAGCAGTACTTC

abundance: .
d_gene: .
j_gene: TRBJ1-4
v_gene: TRBV11-1
CDR3aa: CASSPEGGDHEKLFF
CDR3nt: TGTGCCAGCAGCCCGGAGGGCGGGGATCACGAAAAACTGTTTTTT